The table lists the clone carrying this TCR beta chain with many counts. The source of the sample is a study of read filtering for tumor transcriptome and immune sequencing. From about 400 ng of RNA, a library with molecular barcoded alpha/delta and beta/gamma adaptors was made. MiXCR, run by TCRdb on the reads, gives a single entry per CDR3 protein. The repertoire includes 30,000 to 45,000 distinct CDR3 sequences, roughly 13% of them detected once, and about 40% sits in the top ten. CDR1 is SGHRS, CDR2 YFSETQ, per germline. The V and J ends lost 2 bases and 0 bases, in that order; junction bases with no gene match: 11. This CDR3 comprises 18 residues.

The gene calls are TRBV5-1 and TRBJ2-7; 10 bases map to TRBD2. The clonotype was recovered from a donor aged 40 or over with multiple myeloma. The sequenced material came from a population of CD138-negative cells sorted from bone marrow. CDR3 DNA sequence: TGCGCCAGCAGCTTTGGAAGGCTAGCGGGAGCCCTCTCCTACGAGCAGTACTTC. Protein sequence: CASSFGRLAGALSYEQYF.